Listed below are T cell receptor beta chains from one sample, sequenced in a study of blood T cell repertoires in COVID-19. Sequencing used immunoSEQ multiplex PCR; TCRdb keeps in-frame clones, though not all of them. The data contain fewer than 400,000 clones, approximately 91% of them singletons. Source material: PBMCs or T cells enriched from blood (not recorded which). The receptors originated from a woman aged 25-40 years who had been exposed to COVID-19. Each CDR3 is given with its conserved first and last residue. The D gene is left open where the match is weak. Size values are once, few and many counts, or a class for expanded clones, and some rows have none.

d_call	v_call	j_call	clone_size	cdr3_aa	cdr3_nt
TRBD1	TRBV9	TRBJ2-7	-	CASSASGGTSSYEQYF	TGTGCCAGCAGCGCCTCAGGGGGCACTAGCTCCTACGAGCAGTACTTC
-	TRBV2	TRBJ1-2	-	CASSEGMTAPYGYTF	TGTGCCAGCAGTGAAGGGATGACAGCGCCCTATGGCTACACCTTC
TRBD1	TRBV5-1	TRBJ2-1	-	CASAGQESSYNEQFF	TGCGCCAGCGCGGGACAGGAATCATCCTACAATGAGCAGTTCTTC
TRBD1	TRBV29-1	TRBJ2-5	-	CSVSRGSETQYF	TGCAGCGTGAGCAGGGGGTCCGAGACCCAGTACTTC
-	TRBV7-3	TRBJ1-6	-	CASSLWGPYNSPLHF	TGTGCCAGCAGCTTATGGGGCCCCTATAATTCACCCCTCCACTTT
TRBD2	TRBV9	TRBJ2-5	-	CASSRTSGGFETQYF	TGTGCCAGCAGTCGGACTAGCGGGGGGTTCGAGACCCAGTACTTC
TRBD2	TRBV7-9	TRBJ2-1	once	CASRPGTTHREQFF	TGTGCCAGCAGACCCGGGACTACCCACAGGGAGCAGTTCTTC
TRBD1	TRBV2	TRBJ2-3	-	CASKQGSTDTQYF	TGTGCCAGTAAACAGGGGTCCACAGATACGCAGTATTTT
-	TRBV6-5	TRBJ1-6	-	CASSYGGVGNSPLHF	TGTGCCAGCAGTTACGGCGGGGTGGGTAATTCACCCCTCCACTTT
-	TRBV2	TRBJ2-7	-	CAISYPGADEQYF	TGTGCCATCTCCTACCCAGGGGCTGACGAGCAGTACTTC
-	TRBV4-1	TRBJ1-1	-	CASSQTLGTPNTEAFF	TGCGCCAGCAGCCAAACCCTCGGGACACCGAACACTGAAGCTTTCTTT
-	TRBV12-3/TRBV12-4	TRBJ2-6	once	CASGLSGANVLTF	TGTGCCAGTGGACTGTCTGGGGCCAACGTCCTGACTTTC
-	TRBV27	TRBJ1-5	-	CASAYRQGNQPQHF	TGTGCCAGTGCCTATAGACAGGGCAATCAGCCCCAGCATTTT
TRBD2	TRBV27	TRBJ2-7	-	CASSLSPLAGSYEQYF	TGTGCCAGCAGTTTAAGCCCACTAGCGGGATCCTACGAGCAGTACTTC
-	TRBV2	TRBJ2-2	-	CASISGRVNTGELFF	TGTGCCAGCATATCGGGCAGGGTGAACACCGGGGAGCTGTTTTTT
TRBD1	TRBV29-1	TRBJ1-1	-	CSVRPGGGAFF	TGCAGCGTACGACCAGGGGGTGGTGCTTTCTTT
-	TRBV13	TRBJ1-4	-	CASSFSRNEKLFF	TGTGCCAGCAGCTTCTCACGGAATGAAAAACTGTTTTTT
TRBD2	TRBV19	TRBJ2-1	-	CASSISSGGTGAYNEQFF	TGTGCCAGTAGTATATCTAGCGGGGGGACTGGGGCCTACAATGAGCAGTTCTTC
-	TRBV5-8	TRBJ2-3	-	CASRRPGSDTQYF	TGTGCCAGCAGGCGTCCAGGATCCGATACGCAGTATTTT
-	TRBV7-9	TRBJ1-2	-	CASSLELINYGYTF	TGTGCCAGCAGCTTAGAGCTGATAAACTATGGCTACACCTTC
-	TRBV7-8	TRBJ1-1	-	CASSPTATETEAFF	TGTGCCAGCAGCCCAACGGCGACGGAGACTGAAGCTTTCTTT
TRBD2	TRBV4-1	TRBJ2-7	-	CASSQDSGGLTYEQYF	TGCGCCAGCAGCCAAGATAGCGGGGGGCTCACCTACGAGCAGTACTTC
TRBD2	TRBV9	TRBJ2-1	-	CASSTTPASGGYNEQFF	TGTGCCAGCAGCACTACGCCGGCTAGCGGGGGTTACAATGAGCAGTTCTTC
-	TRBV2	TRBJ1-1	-	CASSGGGKAFF	TGTGCCAGCAGTGGGGGGGGGAAAGCTTTCTTT
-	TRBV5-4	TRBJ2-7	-	CASSLGGAGSYEQYF	TGTGCCAGCAGCTTAGGGGGGGCGGGAAGTTACGAGCAGTACTTC
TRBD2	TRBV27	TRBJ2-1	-	CASSSGGGIIYNEQFF	TGTGCCAGCAGTTCAGGCGGGGGGATCATTTACAATGAGCAGTTCTTC
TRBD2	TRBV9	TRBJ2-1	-	CASSATSGGSYNEQFF	TGTGCCAGCAGCGCCACTAGCGGGGGGTCCTACAATGAGCAGTTCTTC
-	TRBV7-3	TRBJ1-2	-	CASSLEAGRGYTF	TGTGCCAGCAGCCTGGAGGCCGGGCGGGGCTACACCTTC
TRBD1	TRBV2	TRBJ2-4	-	CASKGQKNIQYF	TGTGCCAGCAAGGGACAGAAAAACATTCAGTACTTC
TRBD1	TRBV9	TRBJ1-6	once	CASSRDRERSPLHF	TGTGCCAGCAGCCGAGACAGGGAACGTTCACCCCTCCACTTT
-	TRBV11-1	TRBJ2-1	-	CASSYRDKSYNEQFF	TGTGCCAGCAGCTACCGGGACAAGAGCTACAATGAGCAGTTCTTC
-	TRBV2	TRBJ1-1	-	CASRVGGVGTEAFF	TGTGCCAGCAGGGTAGGGGGTGTGGGGACTGAAGCTTTCTTT
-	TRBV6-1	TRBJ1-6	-	CASSEQEGGSPLHF	TGTGCCAGCAGTGAACAGGAGGGGGGGTCACCCCTCCACTTT